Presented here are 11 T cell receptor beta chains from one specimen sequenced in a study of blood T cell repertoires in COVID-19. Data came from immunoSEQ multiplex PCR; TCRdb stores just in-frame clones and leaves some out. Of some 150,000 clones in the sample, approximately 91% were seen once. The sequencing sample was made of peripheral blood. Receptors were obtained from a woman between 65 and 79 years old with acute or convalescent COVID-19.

The CDR3 sequence is CASSLGQGVSDTQYF. Here the CDR3 DNA reads TGCGCCAGCAGCTTGGGCCAGGGGGTTTCAGATACGCAGTATTTT. The V and J genes are TRBV5-1 and TRBJ2-3, with 7 positions matching TRBD1. J gave up 4 bases and V 0 bases, and 5 bases lay outside the gene matches. This CDR3 comprises 15 residues. Germline V gene lookup returns CDR1 SGHRS and CDR2 YFSETQ.

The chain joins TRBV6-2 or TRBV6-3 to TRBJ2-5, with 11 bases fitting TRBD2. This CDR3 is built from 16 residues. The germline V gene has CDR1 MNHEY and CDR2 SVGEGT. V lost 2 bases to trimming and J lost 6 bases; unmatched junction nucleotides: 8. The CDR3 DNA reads TGTGCCAGCAGTTACCTAGCGGGGGGATATGCAAAGACCCAGTACTTC. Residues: CASSYLAGGYAKTQYF.

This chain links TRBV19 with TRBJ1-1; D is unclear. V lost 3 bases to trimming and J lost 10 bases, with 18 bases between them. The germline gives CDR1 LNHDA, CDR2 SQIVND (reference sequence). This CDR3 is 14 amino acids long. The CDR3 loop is CASSIVRGSPRAFF. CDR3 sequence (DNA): TGTGCCAGTAGTATCGTTCGAGGGAGCCCGAGAGCTTTCTTT.

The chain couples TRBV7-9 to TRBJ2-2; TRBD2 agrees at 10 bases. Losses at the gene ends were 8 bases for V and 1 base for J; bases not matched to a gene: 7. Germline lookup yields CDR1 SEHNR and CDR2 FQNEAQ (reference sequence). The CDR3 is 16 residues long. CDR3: CASPKLAGGNTGELFF. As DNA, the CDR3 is TGTGCCAGCCCGAAGTTAGCGGGGGGGAACACCGGGGAGCTGTTTTTT.

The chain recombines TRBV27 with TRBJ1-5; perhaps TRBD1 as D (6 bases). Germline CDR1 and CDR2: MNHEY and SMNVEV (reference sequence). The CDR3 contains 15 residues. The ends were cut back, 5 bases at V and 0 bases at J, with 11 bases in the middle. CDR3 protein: CASSAGTLSNQPQHF. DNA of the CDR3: TGTGCCAGCAGTGCCGGGACACTTAGCAATCAGCCCCAGCATTTT.

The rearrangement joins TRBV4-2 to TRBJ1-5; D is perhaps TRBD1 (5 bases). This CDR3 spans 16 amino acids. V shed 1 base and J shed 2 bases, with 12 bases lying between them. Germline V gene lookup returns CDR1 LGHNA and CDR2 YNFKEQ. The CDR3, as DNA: TGTGCCAGCAGCCAAGGAGGGGACTCGGGCAATCAGCCCCAGCATTTT. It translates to CASSQGGDSGNQPQHF.

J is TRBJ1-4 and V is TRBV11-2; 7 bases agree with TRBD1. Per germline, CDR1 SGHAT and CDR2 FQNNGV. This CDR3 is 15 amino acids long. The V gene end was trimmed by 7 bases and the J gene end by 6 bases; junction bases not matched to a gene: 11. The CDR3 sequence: CASTPLQGKYEKLFF. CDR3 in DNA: TGTGCCAGCACCCCTTTACAGGGGAAGTATGAAAAACTGTTTTTT.

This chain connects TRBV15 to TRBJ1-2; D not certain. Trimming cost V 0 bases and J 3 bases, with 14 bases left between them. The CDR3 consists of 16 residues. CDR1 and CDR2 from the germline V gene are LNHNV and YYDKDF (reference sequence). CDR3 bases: TGTGCCACCAGCAGAGACAATCGAGGCGGCCACTATGGCTACACCTTC. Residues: CATSRDNRGGHYGYTF.

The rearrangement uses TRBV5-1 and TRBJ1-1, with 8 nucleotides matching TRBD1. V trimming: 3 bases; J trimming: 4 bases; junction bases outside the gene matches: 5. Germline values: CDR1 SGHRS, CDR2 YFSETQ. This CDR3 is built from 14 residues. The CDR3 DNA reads TGCGCCAGCAGCTACGGACAGGGACCCACTGAAGCTTTCTTT. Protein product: CASSYGQGPTEAFF.

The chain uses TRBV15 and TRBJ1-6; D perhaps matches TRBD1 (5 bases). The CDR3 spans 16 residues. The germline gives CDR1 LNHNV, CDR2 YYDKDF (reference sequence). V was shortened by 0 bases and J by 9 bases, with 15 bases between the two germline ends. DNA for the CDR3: TGTGCCACCAGCAGAGATTCAGGGCTCGTAGGTTCACCCCTCCACTTT. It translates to CATSRDSGLVGSPLHF.

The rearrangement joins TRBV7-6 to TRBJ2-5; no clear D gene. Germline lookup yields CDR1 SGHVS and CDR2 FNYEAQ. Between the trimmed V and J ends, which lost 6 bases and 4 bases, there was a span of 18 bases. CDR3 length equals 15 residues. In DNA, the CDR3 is TGTGCCAGCAGTGCTACCCCTATGAGTCGAGAGACCCAGTACTTC. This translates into CASSATPMSRETQYF.